One and the same sample provided the 2 T cell receptor beta chains below, sequenced in a study of T cell changes during pregnancy in multiple sclerosis. The repertoire was sequenced with immunoSEQ multiplex PCR; TCRdb's copy has only in-frame clones and lacks some. Of roughly 49,000 clones listed, approximately 95% are singletons. Sample: CD8+ T cells from peripheral blood mononuclear cells, taken in the first trimester of pregnancy. These receptors were collected from a female donor with multiple sclerosis, enrolled in a pregnancy study.

J is TRBJ1-2 and V is TRBV5-6; the D is unclear. V lost 4 bases and J 4 bases, leaving 14 bases between the germline ends. This CDR3 comprises 14 residues. Germline V gene data show CDR1 as SGHDT and CDR2 as YYEEEE. CDR3 coding DNA: TGTGCCAGCAGCCTCGGGGTAGGCCCCTATGGCTACACCTTC. This translates into CASSLGVGPYGYTF.

The rearrangement uses TRBV4-2 and TRBJ2-2, with D possibly TRBD2 on 5 matching bases. V gave up 8 bases and J gave up 6 bases, with 28 bases separating them. Per the germline V gene, CDR1 is LGHNA and CDR2 is YNFKEQ. The CDR3 has 18 amino acids. This CDR3 reads CASGLGFRENQDPGELFF. The CDR3 nucleotides are TGTGCCAGCGGACTGGGTTTTCGAGAGAACCAGGACCCCGGGGAGCTGTTTTTT.